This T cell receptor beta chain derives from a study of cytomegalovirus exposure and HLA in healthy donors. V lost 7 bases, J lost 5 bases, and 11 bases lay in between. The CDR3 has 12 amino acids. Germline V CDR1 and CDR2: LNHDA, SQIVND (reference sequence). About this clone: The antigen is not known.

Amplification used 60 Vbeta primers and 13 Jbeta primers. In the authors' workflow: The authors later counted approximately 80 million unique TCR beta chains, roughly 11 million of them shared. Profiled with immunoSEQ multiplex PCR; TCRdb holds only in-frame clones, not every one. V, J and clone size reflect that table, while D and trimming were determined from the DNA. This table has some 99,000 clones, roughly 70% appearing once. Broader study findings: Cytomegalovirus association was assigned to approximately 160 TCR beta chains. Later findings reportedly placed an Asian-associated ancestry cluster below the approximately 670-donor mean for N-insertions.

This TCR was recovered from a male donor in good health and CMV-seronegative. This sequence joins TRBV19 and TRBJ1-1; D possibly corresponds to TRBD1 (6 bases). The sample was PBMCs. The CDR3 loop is CASKKQGTEAFF. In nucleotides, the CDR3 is TGTGCCAGTAAAAAACAGGGTACTGAAGCTTTCTTT.